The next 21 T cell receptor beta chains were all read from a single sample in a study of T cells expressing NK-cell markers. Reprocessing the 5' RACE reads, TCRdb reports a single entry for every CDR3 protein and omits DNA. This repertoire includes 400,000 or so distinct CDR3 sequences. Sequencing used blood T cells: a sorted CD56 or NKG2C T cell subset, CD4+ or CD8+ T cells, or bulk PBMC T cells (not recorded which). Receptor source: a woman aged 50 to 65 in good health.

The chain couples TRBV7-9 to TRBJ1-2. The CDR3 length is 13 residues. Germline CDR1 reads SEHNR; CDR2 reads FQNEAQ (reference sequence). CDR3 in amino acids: CASSTTDGYGYTF.

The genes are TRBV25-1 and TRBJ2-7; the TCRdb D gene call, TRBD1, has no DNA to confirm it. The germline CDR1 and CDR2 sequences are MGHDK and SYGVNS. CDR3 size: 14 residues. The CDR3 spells CASSEGGGSYEQYF.

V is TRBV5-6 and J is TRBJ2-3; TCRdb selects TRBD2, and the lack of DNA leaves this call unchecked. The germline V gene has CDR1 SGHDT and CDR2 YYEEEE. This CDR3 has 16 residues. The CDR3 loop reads CASNSGDFSFTDTQYF.

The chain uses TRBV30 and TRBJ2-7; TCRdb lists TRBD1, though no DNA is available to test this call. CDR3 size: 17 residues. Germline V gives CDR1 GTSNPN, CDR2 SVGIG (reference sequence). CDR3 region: CAWSVRRLSGQGYEQYF.

Here the CDR3 reads CSARDTTGSPGELFF. The V call is TRBV20-1, the J call TRBJ2-2; TCRdb's D call, TRBD1, is unchecked because there is no DNA. This CDR3 comprises 15 residues. CDR1 is DFQATT and CDR2 is SNEGSKA in the germline V gene (reference sequence).

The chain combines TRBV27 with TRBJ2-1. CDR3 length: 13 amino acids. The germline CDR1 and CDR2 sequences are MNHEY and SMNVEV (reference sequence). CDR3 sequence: CASPKGRDNEQFF.

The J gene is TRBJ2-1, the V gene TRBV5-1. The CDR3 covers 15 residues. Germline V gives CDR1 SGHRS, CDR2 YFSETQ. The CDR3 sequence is CASSLSQYSYNEQFF.

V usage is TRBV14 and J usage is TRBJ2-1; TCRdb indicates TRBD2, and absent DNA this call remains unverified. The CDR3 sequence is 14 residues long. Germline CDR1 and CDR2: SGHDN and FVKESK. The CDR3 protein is CASRKPRRLSEQFF.

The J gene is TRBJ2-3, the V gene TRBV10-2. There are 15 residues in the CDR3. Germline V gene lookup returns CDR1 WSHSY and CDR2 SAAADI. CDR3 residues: CASSEGLEVADTQYF.

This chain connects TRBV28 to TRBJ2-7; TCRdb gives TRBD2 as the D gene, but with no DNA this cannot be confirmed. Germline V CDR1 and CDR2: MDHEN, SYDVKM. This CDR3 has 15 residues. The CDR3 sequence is CASSAPGTSPYEQYF.

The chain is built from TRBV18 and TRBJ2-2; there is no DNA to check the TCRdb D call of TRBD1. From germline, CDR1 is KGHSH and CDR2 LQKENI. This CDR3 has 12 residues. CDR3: CAGGTVTGELFF.

CDR3 sequence reads: CASSVGGPHTDTQYF. V is TRBV9 and J is TRBJ2-3. CDR3 length: 15 residues. Germline CDR1 SGDLS, CDR2 YYNGEE.

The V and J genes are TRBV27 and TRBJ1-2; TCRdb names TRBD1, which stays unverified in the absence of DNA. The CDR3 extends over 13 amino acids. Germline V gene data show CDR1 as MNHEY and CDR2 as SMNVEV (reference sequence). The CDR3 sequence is CASMRTGIGGYTF.

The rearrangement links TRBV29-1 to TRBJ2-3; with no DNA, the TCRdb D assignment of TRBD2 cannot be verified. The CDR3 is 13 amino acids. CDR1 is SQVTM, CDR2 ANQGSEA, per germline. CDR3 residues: CSVGAGGADTQYF.

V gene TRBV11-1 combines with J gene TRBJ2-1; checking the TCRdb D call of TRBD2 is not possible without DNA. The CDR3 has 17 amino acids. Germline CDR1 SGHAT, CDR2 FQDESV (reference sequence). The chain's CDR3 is CASSHTRLTSGRYEQFF.

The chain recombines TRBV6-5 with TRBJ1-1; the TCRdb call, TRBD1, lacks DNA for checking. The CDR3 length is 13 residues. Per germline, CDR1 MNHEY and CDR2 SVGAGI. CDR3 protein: CASGQGLWTEAFF.

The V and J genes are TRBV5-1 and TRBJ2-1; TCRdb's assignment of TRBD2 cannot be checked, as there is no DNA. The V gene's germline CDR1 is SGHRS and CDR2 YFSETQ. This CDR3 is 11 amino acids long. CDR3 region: CASREGFEQFF.

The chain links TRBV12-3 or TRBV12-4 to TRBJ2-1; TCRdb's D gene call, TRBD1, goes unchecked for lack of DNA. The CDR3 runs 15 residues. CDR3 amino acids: CASTPGATHDNEQFF.

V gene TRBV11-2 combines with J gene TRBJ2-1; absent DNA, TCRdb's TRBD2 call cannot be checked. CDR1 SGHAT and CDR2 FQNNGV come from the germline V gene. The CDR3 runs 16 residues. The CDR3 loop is CASRGVVSIPYNEQFF.

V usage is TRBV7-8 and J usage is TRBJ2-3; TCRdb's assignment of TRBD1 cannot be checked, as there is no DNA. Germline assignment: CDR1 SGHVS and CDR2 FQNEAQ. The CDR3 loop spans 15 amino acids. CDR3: CASSLGGGRPDTQYF.

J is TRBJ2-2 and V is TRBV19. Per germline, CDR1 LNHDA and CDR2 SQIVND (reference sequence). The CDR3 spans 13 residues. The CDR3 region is CASSILNTGELFF.